This TCR beta chain was sequenced during a study of blood T cell repertoires in COVID-19. Libraries were prepared by immunoSEQ multiplex PCR; TCRdb keeps only in-frame clonotypes and omits some of them. This sample has 200,000 to 250,000 clones, with roughly 88% found just once. The cohort comprised adults aged 18 to 89 years residing in under 30 US areas. The germline CDR1 and CDR2 sequences are SGHAT and FQNNGV. The CDR3 runs 12 residues. Trimming took off 5 bases at V and 3 bases at J, with 7 bases between the two ends. Sequenced: PBMCs or T cells enriched from blood (not recorded which). J is TRBJ1-1 and V is TRBV11-2, with a possible D match to TRBD1 (5 bases). The TCR comes from a woman in her twenties or thirties who had been exposed to COVID-19. Here the CDR3 DNA reads TGTGCCAGCAGCCGGGGGTACACTGAAGCTTTCTTT. It codes for CASSRGYTEAFF. Full variable domain (remainder filled in from reference TRBV11-2 and TRBJ1-1): EAGVAQSPRYKIIEKRQSVAFWCNPISGHATLYWYQQILGQGPKLLIQFQNNGVVDDSQLPKDRFSAERLKGVDSTLKIQPAKLEDSAVYLCASSRGYTEAFFGQGTRLTVV.